What follows are 26 T cell receptor beta chains derived from one specimen sequenced in a study of cytomegalovirus exposure and HLA in healthy donors. In the PCR, 60 Vbeta and 13 Jbeta primers were used. The table came from immunoSEQ multiplex PCR; TCRdb's copy has only in-frame clones and leaves some out. Of about 160,000 clones listed, 65% to 90% are singletons. The sequencing input was PBMCs. These receptors were collected from a man aged 50-59 years in good health and CMV-seropositive.

The chain links TRBV6-1 to TRBJ1-5; 9 bases line up with TRBD1. V was pared by 6 bases and J by 8 bases, with 8 bases of the junction left unmatched. Germline values: CDR1 MNHNS, CDR2 SASEGT. The CDR3 covers 14 residues. The CDR3 spells CASSPGQGSEPQHF. In DNA, the CDR3 is TGTGCCAGCAGCCCGGGACAGGGTAGTGAGCCCCAGCATTTT.

The J gene is TRBJ2-3, the V gene TRBV11-3, with TRBD2 identical over 8 bases. Germline trimming cut 5 bases from V and 4 bases from J; bases unmatched to any gene: 8. The germline CDR1 and CDR2 sequences are SGHNT and YENEEA. The CDR3 is made up of 15 amino acids. The CDR3 is CASSAREGGADTQYF. CDR3 in DNA: TGTGCCAGCAGCGCCCGGGAGGGGGGCGCAGATACGCAGTATTTT.

The chain uses TRBV6-1 and TRBJ1-2, with 8 bases identical to TRBD1. Germline V lookup: CDR1 MNHNS, CDR2 SASEGT. With V trimmed by 2 bases and J by 4 bases, 3 bases remained unmatched. The CDR3 has 14 residues. DNA for the CDR3: TGTGCCAGCAGTGAATGGACAGGGAGCTATGGCTACACCTTC. It encodes CASSEWTGSYGYTF.

The J gene is TRBJ2-7, the V gene TRBV5-4; D remains unclear. The V gene lost 4 bases and the J gene lost 6 bases, with 14 bases spanning the gap. The CDR3 length is 13 residues. Germline CDR1 reads SGHNT; CDR2 reads YYREEE (reference sequence). The CDR3 protein is CASSTPLSGEQYF. In nucleotides, the CDR3 is TGTGCCAGCAGCACCCCCCTCTCCGGCGAGCAGTACTTC.

This chain joins TRBV5-6 and TRBJ1-1; 8 nucleotides align to TRBD1. Germline V CDR1 and CDR2: SGHDT, YYEEEE. The CDR3 totals 14 residues. V dropped 3 bases and J dropped 0; count of bases not matched to a gene: 1. CDR3 bases: TGTGCCAGCAGCTGGACAGGGATGAACACTGAAGCTTTCTTT. Translation gives CASSWTGMNTEAFF.

This clone was recorded many times. The chain is built from TRBV4-3 and TRBJ2-7; perhaps TRBD2 as D (6 bases). This CDR3 comprises 14 residues. Germline CDR1 reads LGHNA; CDR2 reads YSLEER. Trimming removed 4 bases from V and 3 bases from J, with 13 bases in between. In DNA form, the CDR3 reads TGCGCCAGCAGCCTGGGGGGTGGAGGCTACGAGCAGTACTTC. It encodes CASSLGGGGYEQYF.

This rearrangement joins TRBV7-2 to TRBJ2-7; 11 bases agree with TRBD2. This CDR3 is built from 15 residues. V was clipped by 5 bases and J by 3 bases; unmatched bases: 6. CDR1 is SGHTA and CDR2 is FQGNSA in the germline V gene. CDR3 sequence reads: CASSPRLAGYYEQYF. The CDR3 bases are TGTGCCAGCAGCCCTAGACTAGCGGGATACTACGAGCAGTACTTC.

The chain carries TRBV28 and TRBJ2-5; 12 positions match TRBD2. The junction had 4 bases not matched to a gene; V was cut back by 6 bases and J by 2 bases. There are 15 residues in the CDR3. Germline loops: CDR1 MDHEN, CDR2 SYDVKM. For the CDR3, the DNA is TGTGCCAGCAGCCAGACTAGCGGGGGTCAAGAGACCCAGTACTTC. The encoded protein is CASSQTSGGQETQYF.

The CDR3 loop reads CATRTVNTGELFF. DNA of the CDR3: TGTGCTACTCGGACAGTTAACACCGGGGAGCTGTTTTTT. The chain is built from TRBV6-1 and TRBJ2-2; TRBD1 is a possible D gene (6 bases). The CDR3 sequence is 13 residues long. The germline CDR1 and CDR2 sequences are MNHNS and SASEGT.

This clone was counted only a few times. V is TRBV4-1 and J is TRBJ1-2; possibly TRBD1 for D (5 bases). There are 16 residues in the CDR3. Germline lookup yields CDR1 MGHRA and CDR2 YSYEKL. Trimming took 0 bases from V and 3 from J, leaving 14 bases between them. In DNA, the CDR3 is TGCGCCAGCAGCCAAGATCAGTCCGACAGTTACTATGGCTACACCTTC. Its protein product is CASSQDQSDSYYGYTF.

The chain employs TRBV30 and TRBJ2-4, with TRBD1 matching over 7 bases. Per germline, CDR1 GTSNPN and CDR2 SVGIG (reference sequence). Losses at the gene ends were 1 base for V and 6 bases for J; bases not matched to a gene: 9. The CDR3 length is 15 residues. The CDR3 DNA reads TGTGCCTGGAGTGCCACAGGGGCCGGCGGAAACATTCAGTACTTC. It translates to CAWSATGAGGNIQYF.

This clone was seen only once. J is TRBJ1-4 and V is TRBV30; 10 positions agree with TRBD1. The V gene end was trimmed by 2 bases and the J gene end by 8 bases; junction bases not matched to a gene: 11. Germline V gene lookup returns CDR1 GTSNPN and CDR2 SVGIG (reference sequence). The CDR3 extends over 16 amino acids. CDR3 DNA sequence: TGTGCCTGGAGTCTTCCTTGGACAGGGGGTAGGGAAAAACTGTTTTTT. It encodes CAWSLPWTGGREKLFF.

The genes are TRBV11-3 and TRBJ2-2, with 10 bases fitting TRBD1. V lost 5 bases and J lost 4; bases outside the gene matches: 4. This CDR3 region has 15 residues. Germline V gene lookup returns CDR1 SGHNT and CDR2 YENEEA. The CDR3 here is CASSRQGASTGELFF. In nucleotides, the CDR3 is TGTGCCAGCAGCAGACAGGGGGCCAGCACCGGGGAGCTGTTTTTT.

The chain joins TRBV9 to TRBJ2-1; 12 positions agree with TRBD2. The germline V gene has CDR1 SGDLS and CDR2 YYNGEE. V was clipped by 4 bases and J by 2 bases; unmatched bases: 7. This CDR3 is 17 amino acids long. CDR3 in amino acids: CASSSRTSGDTYNEQFF. Written as DNA, the CDR3 is TGTGCCAGCAGCTCCAGGACTAGCGGGGACACCTACAATGAGCAGTTCTTC.

V and J are TRBV7-2 and TRBJ2-7, with 10 bases lining up with TRBD1. The CDR3 contains 14 residues. Germline loops: CDR1 SGHTA, CDR2 FQGNSA. Unmatched junction bases numbered 6, after V lost 5 bases and J lost 5 bases. The CDR3 reads CASSVRDRGDEQYF. In DNA form, the CDR3 reads TGTGCCAGCAGCGTTCGGGACAGGGGAGACGAGCAGTACTTC.

The chain links TRBV11-3 to TRBJ2-1; TRBD2 agrees at 11 bases. The CDR3 spans 16 residues. V dropped 5 bases and J dropped 0; count of bases not matched to a gene: 3. The germline V gene has CDR1 SGHNT and CDR2 YENEEA. CDR3 in amino acids: CASSPTSGSSYNEQFF. CDR3 coding DNA: TGTGCCAGCAGCCCAACTAGCGGGAGCTCCTACAATGAGCAGTTCTTC.

The rearrangement uses TRBV9 and TRBJ2-3; D may be TRBD2 (6 bases). Germline V gene sequence: CDR1 SGDLS, CDR2 YYNGEE. The germline V and J ends were trimmed by 4 bases and 2 bases, with 11 bases remaining between them. The CDR3 spans 14 residues. This chain's CDR3 is CASSPRTNTDTQYF. Here the CDR3 DNA reads TGTGCCAGCAGCCCCCGGACTAACACAGATACGCAGTATTTT.

The chain recombines TRBV30 with TRBJ1-6; D is possibly TRBD1 (6 bases). Germline V lookup: CDR1 GTSNPN, CDR2 SVGIG (reference sequence). This CDR3 region has 14 residues. V was trimmed by 5 bases and J by 5 bases, leaving 13 bases between them. The CDR3 nucleotides read TGTGCCTGGGCCTTTGGACAGAATAATTCACCCCTCCACTTT. Encoded protein: CAWAFGQNNSPLHF.

This chain connects TRBV5-1 to TRBJ1-4, with D maybe TRBD1 (6 bases). Looked up from germline, CDR1 is SGHRS and CDR2 is YFSETQ. This CDR3 is 14 amino acids long. Trimming shortened V by 4 bases and J by 6 bases, and 13 bases separated the two germline ends. The CDR3 sequence: CASSPDRLHEKLFF. Written as DNA, the CDR3 is TGCGCCAGCAGCCCGGACAGACTTCATGAAAAACTGTTTTTT.

The CDR3 here is CASISSGTTFSDTQYF. For the CDR3, the DNA is TGCGCCAGCATTTCCTCCGGGACTACGTTCTCAGATACGCAGTATTTT. The rearrangement links TRBV23-1 to TRBJ2-3; the match to TRBD2 covers 7 bases. TRBV23-1 is treated as an ORF (open reading frame) with a function not yet certain. The CDR3 sequence is 16 residues long. The trim removed 7 bases at V and 4 bases at J, leaving 14 bases unmatched.

The chain links TRBV2 to TRBJ2-4; D gene uncertain. From germline, CDR1 is SNHLY and CDR2 FYNNEI. Trimming cost V 0 bases and J 0 bases, with 12 bases left between them. This CDR3 spans 17 amino acids. The CDR3 region is CASSEAGWALAKNIQYF. In DNA form, the CDR3 reads TGTGCCAGCAGTGAAGCTGGCTGGGCGTTAGCCAAAAACATTCAGTACTTC.

This rearrangement joins TRBV9 to TRBJ2-5; possible D gene TRBD1, 6 bases. The CDR3 consists of 16 residues. V was pared by 0 bases and J by 1 base, with 13 bases between. The germline V gene encodes CDR1 SGDLS and CDR2 YYNGEE. CDR3 loop: CASSVAQGTLQETQYF. The CDR3 coding sequence is TGTGCCAGCAGCGTAGCACAGGGAACCCTCCAAGAGACCCAGTACTTC. The entire variable domain, with the rest obtained from reference TRBV9 and TRBJ2-5, is as follows: DSGVTQTPKHLITATGQRVTLRCSPRSGDLSVYWYQQSLDQGLQFLIQYYNGEERAKGNILERFSAQQFPDLHSELNLSSLELGDSALYFCASSVAQGTLQETQYFGPGTRLLVL.

This clone was observed once. The V gene is TRBV11-3, the J gene TRBJ2-2; 7 nucleotides align to TRBD2. The CDR3 has 16 residues. The V gene's germline CDR1 is SGHNT and CDR2 YENEEA. Unmatched junction bases numbered 10, after V lost 5 bases and J lost 4 bases. The CDR3 region is CASSPTRGGGTGELFF. For the CDR3, the DNA is TGTGCCAGCAGCCCGACTCGAGGCGGGGGCACCGGGGAGCTGTTTTTT.

The chain links TRBV4-2 to TRBJ2-1, with 8 nucleotides matching TRBD2. CDR3 size: 14 residues. Looked up from germline, CDR1 is LGHNA and CDR2 is YNFKEQ. The V gene end was trimmed by 7 bases and the J gene end by 5 bases; junction bases not matched to a gene: 7. This CDR3 reads CASTVGRADNEQFF. The DNA of the CDR3 is TGTGCCAGCACGGTCGGGAGGGCGGACAATGAGCAGTTCTTC.

This clone was counted a few times. Compared with germline, one end of the junction differs, possibly owing to a read error. V gene TRBV7-9 combines with J gene TRBJ2-7, with D perhaps matching TRBD2 (5 bases). This CDR3 contains 16 residues. Germline CDR1 and CDR2: SEHNR and FQNEAQ (reference sequence). The CDR3 region is CSSSLTPPDSYYEQYF. The CDR3 DNA follows: TGTTCCAGCAGCTTAACCCCACCGGACTCATACTACGAGCAGTACTTC.

This clone was picked up one time. The rearrangement uses TRBV7-9 and TRBJ2-5; 8 bases are a match to TRBD2. Germline trimming cut 1 base from V and 8 bases from J; bases unmatched to any gene: 12. The CDR3 is made up of 16 amino acids. The germline gives CDR1 SEHNR, CDR2 FQNEAQ (reference sequence). The CDR3 loop reads CASSLEDGRAFPTQYF. CDR3 nucleotides: TGTGCCAGCAGCTTAGAGGACGGGAGGGCCTTTCCAACCCAGTACTTC.